The 25 T cell receptor beta chains presented below share a single source sample, sequenced in a study of T cells in Graves' hyperthyroidism and ophthalmopathy. The source material, RNA transcripts, was used to amplify TCR beta CDR3 regions. First-round RT-PCR of the TCR CDR3 relied on the HTBI primer set. TCRdb reprocessed the multiplex PCR reads with MiXCR, giving one entry per CDR3 protein. This table holds some 490,000 distinct CDR3 sequences, roughly 23% found once. Sample: blood. The receptors shown here come from a woman aged 70-85 years with Graves' ophthalmopathy.

This clonotype was counted only a few times. The rearrangement joins TRBV20-1 to TRBJ1-4, with no clear D. From germline, CDR1 is DFQATT and CDR2 SNEGSKA (reference sequence). The V end lost 5 bases, the J end lost 0 bases, and 10 bases lay between the germline ends. This CDR3 spans 14 amino acids. Here the CDR3 DNA reads TGCAGTGCTTCGATCGGTACAACTAATGAAAAACTGTTTTTT. Protein product: CSASIGTTNEKLFF.

This clonotype appeared many times. V usage is TRBV11-2 and J usage is TRBJ2-7, with D hard to call. This CDR3 is built from 12 residues. With 5 bases removed from V and 4 bases from J, the gap between germline ends came to 9 bases. Per germline, CDR1 SGHAT and CDR2 FQNNGV. Here the CDR3 DNA reads TGTGCCAGCAGCCACCTAGGATACGAGCAGTACTTC. This codes for CASSHLGYEQYF.

The V gene is TRBV28, the J gene TRBJ2-7, with TRBD1 matching 7 bases. This CDR3 contains 14 residues. Trimming cost V 5 bases and J 2 bases; bases outside gene matches: 6. Germline V gene data show CDR1 as MDHEN and CDR2 as SYDVKM. The CDR3 region is CASSHRQGPYEQYF. The CDR3 DNA reads TGTGCCAGCAGTCACCGACAGGGACCCTACGAGCAGTACTTC.

The chain has TRBV6-2 or TRBV6-3 and TRBJ2-1, with TRBD1 identical over 9 bases. The germline V gene has CDR1 MNHEY and CDR2 SVGEGT. The CDR3 spans 16 residues. Trimming took 2 bases from V and 7 from J; bases not matched to a gene: 9. The CDR3 protein is CASSYPQGAGLNEQFF. For the CDR3, the DNA is TGTGCCAGCAGTTACCCACAGGGGGCCGGGTTGAATGAGCAGTTCTTC.

This clonotype was observed a single time. The chain combines TRBV9 with TRBJ1-2; 9 nucleotides agree with TRBD1. Per the germline V gene, CDR1 is SGDLS and CDR2 is YYNGEE. V shed 0 bases, J shed 2 bases, and the junction held 2 bases outside the gene matches. This CDR3 region has 15 residues. CDR3 in DNA: TGTGCCAGCAGCGTAGGGGGACAGGGAAACTATGGCTACACCTTC. This translates into CASSVGGQGNYGYTF.

This clonotype was seen many times. The J gene is TRBJ1-1, the V gene TRBV19, with a tentative D call TRBD1 (5 bases). V was clipped by 2 bases and J by 0 bases, with 16 bases between them. Germline-derived CDR1 and CDR2 are LNHDA and SQIVND (reference sequence). The CDR3 runs to 17 residues. The CDR3 bases are TGTGCCAGTAGTATAAAGGCCCCGACAGTCATGAACACTGAAGCTTTCTTT. It yields the protein CASSIKAPTVMNTEAFF.

This clonotype came up a few times. V and J are TRBV20-1 and TRBJ1-6; 7 bases map to TRBD1. The CDR3 is 14 amino acids. Germline trimming cut 5 bases from V and 8 bases from J; bases unmatched to any gene: 9. Germline V gene lookup returns CDR1 DFQATT and CDR2 SNEGSKA (reference sequence). CDR3 residues: CSAASGTVDSPLHF. In DNA, the CDR3 is TGCAGTGCTGCGTCCGGGACAGTCGATTCACCCCTCCACTTT.

In this sample, this clonotype turned up a few times. This chain uses TRBV7-7 with TRBJ2-7, with a weak D call TRBD1 (5 bases). CDR1 and CDR2 (germline): SSHAT, FNYEAQ (reference sequence). This CDR3 is built from 14 residues. CDR3 protein: CARGRAILSYEQYF. CDR3 DNA sequence: TGTGCTAGGGGCAGGGCCATTCTCTCCTACGAGCAGTACTTC.

This clonotype was seen more than once but under ten times. This chain connects TRBV5-1 to TRBJ1-1; the D gene is possibly TRBD1 (5 bases). This CDR3 region has 13 residues. Between the trimmed V and J ends, which lost 3 bases and 6 bases, there was a span of 12 bases. CDR1 and CDR2 from the germline V gene are SGHRS and YFSETQ. For the CDR3, the DNA is TGCGCCAGCAGCTCGGAGGGGAGGGCTGAAGCTTTCTTT. This codes for CASSSEGRAEAFF.

The V gene is TRBV7-9, the J gene TRBJ2-3; no firm D call. CDR1 SEHNR and CDR2 FQNEAQ come from the germline V gene (reference sequence). V was shortened by 2 bases and J by 4 bases, with 19 bases between the two germline ends. The CDR3 length is 17 residues. For the CDR3, the DNA is TGTGCCAGCAGCTTAAGACTGGGCAGGTTCGGTGCAGATACGCAGTATTTT. Amino acids: CASSLRLGRFGADTQYF.

The CDR3 loop reads CASSKGSSNQPQHF. The CDR3 DNA sequence: TGTGCCAGTAGCAAGGGTAGTAGCAATCAGCCCCAGCATTTT. V gene TRBV19 combines with J gene TRBJ1-5, with no clear D. The CDR3 extends over 14 amino acids. V lost 6 bases and J 0 bases, leaving 9 bases between the germline ends. The V gene's germline CDR1 is LNHDA and CDR2 SQIVND (reference sequence).

The CDR3 bases are TGCAGTGCTGCACAGGGGGCGGGCGGAGGTCAGCCCCAGCATTTT. Protein: CSAAQGAGGGQPQHF. V is TRBV20-1 and J is TRBJ1-5; 9 bases match TRBD1. V shed 5 bases, J shed 6 bases, and the junction held 11 bases outside the gene matches. The CDR3 length is 15 residues. The germline gives CDR1 DFQATT, CDR2 SNEGSKA (reference sequence).

Ten or more counts support this clonotype. This chain connects TRBV29-1 to TRBJ1-5, with 8 bases matching TRBD1. The trim removed 6 bases at V and 7 bases at J, leaving 11 bases unmatched. Germline V gives CDR1 SQVTM, CDR2 ANQGSEA. The CDR3 is 14 residues long. The CDR3: CSVADRAHRQPQHF. DNA for the CDR3: TGCAGCGTCGCGGACAGGGCCCATCGCCAGCCCCAGCATTTT.

The table lists this clonotype with a few counts. The genes are TRBV2 and TRBJ2-5; TRBD2 aligns across 9 bases. The CDR3 has 14 residues. Germline trimming cut 7 bases from V and 0 bases from J; bases unmatched to any gene: 3. Looked up from germline, CDR1 is SNHLY and CDR2 is FYNNEI. The CDR3 region is CASKRTSDQETQYF. The CDR3 coding sequence is TGTGCCAGCAAAAGGACTAGCGACCAAGAGACCCAGTACTTC.

This clonotype occurred a few times. This rearrangement joins TRBV2 to TRBJ2-6; TRBD1 is a possible D gene (5 bases). This CDR3 is 13 amino acids long. The germline CDR1 and CDR2 sequences are SNHLY and FYNNEI. The V gene lost 6 bases and the J gene lost 2 bases, with 5 bases spanning the gap. The CDR3 spells CASRDTGANVLTF. CDR3 nucleotides: TGTGCCAGCAGGGACACTGGGGCCAACGTCCTGACTTTC.

This clonotype has more than one count but fewer than ten. The rearrangement joins TRBV19 to TRBJ2-7, with D uncertain. The germline CDR1 and CDR2 sequences are LNHDA and SQIVND (reference sequence). V was pared by 0 bases and J by 2 bases, with 8 bases between. The CDR3 has 14 amino acids. The CDR3 coding sequence is TGTGCCAGTAGTATAGACAAGGGAACCTACGAGCAGTACTTC. This sequence encodes CASSIDKGTYEQYF.

This clonotype was seen a handful of times. The chain links TRBV7-2 to TRBJ2-1, with D perhaps TRBD2 (6 bases). Trimming took off 5 bases at V and 2 bases at J, with 16 bases between the two ends. CDR3 length: 16 residues. The germline CDR1 and CDR2 sequences are SGHTA and FQGNSA. For the CDR3, the DNA is TGTGCCAGCAGCCCGCCCTCCGGAGGGGCCTACAATGAGCAGTTCTTC. Amino acid sequence: CASSPPSGGAYNEQFF.

This clonotype came up a few times. V is TRBV27 and J is TRBJ1-2; TRBD1 matches 7 bases. Germline lookup yields CDR1 MNHEY and CDR2 SMNVEV (reference sequence). V was pared by 5 bases and J by 4 bases, with 7 bases of the junction left unmatched. The CDR3 sequence is 14 residues long. CDR3: CASSPWTGGYGYTF. In DNA form, the CDR3 reads TGTGCCAGCAGTCCTTGGACAGGCGGCTATGGCTACACCTTC.

This clonotype appeared a few times. CDR3 DNA sequence: TGCAGCTTCGGACTAGCGGGAGGTAAAGAGACCCAGTACTTC. Protein: CSFGLAGGKETQYF. V and J are TRBV29-1 and TRBJ2-5; 14 bases fit TRBD2. Trimming at V came to 8 bases and at J to 3 bases, leaving 5 bases not matched to a gene. Germline V gene sequence: CDR1 SQVTM, CDR2 ANQGSEA. The CDR3 runs 14 residues.

In this sample, this clonotype turned up a few times. The V call is TRBV7-8, the J call TRBJ1-5, with 9 bases fitting TRBD1. Germline trimming cut 1 base from V and 2 bases from J; bases unmatched to any gene: 9. This CDR3 region has 18 residues. CDR1 and CDR2 from the germline V gene are SGHVS and FQNEAQ. The CDR3 region has the DNA TGTGCCAGCAGCTTAGTGCAGGGGACAGGGATTGGCAATCAGCCCCAGCATTTT. Its protein product is CASSLVQGTGIGNQPQHF.

The CDR3 here is CASSLRDDEQYF. The CDR3 DNA follows: TGTGCCAGCAGTCTACGGGACGACGAGCAGTACTTC. V gene TRBV6-1 combines with J gene TRBJ2-7; D is possibly TRBD1 or TRBD2 (5 bases each). In germline, CDR1 is MNHNS, CDR2 SASEGT. V lost 5 bases to trimming and J lost 5 bases, with 10 bases between them. The CDR3 runs 12 residues.

This clonotype has just one count. This chain connects TRBV6-2 or TRBV6-3 to TRBJ1-1; D gene unclear. V was shortened by 7 bases and J by 9 bases, with 15 bases between the two germline ends. CDR3 length equals 12 residues. From germline, CDR1 is MNHEY and CDR2 SVGEGT. CDR3 residues: CASKSLGGKAFF. The CDR3 DNA reads as TGTGCCAGCAAATCCCTAGGCGGAAAAGCTTTCTTT.

This clonotype was seen at least ten times. This chain uses TRBV5-1 with TRBJ1-1; D gene uncertain. CDR1 and CDR2 from the germline V gene are SGHRS and YFSETQ. Trimming left V 3 bases short and J 1 base short, with 7 bases between. This CDR3 region has 13 residues. DNA for the CDR3: TGCGCCAGCAGCTCATGGGCGAACACTGAAGCTTTCTTT. The encoded protein is CASSSWANTEAFF.

This clonotype was counted a few times. The chain links TRBV11-1 to TRBJ1-1; D is possibly TRBD1 (5 bases). This CDR3 comprises 16 residues. Per the germline V gene, CDR1 is SGHAT and CDR2 is FQDESV (reference sequence). V gave up 4 bases and J gave up 1 base, with 16 bases separating them. The DNA for the CDR3 is TGTGCCAGCAGCTCAAGGGGCAGGCCAGGGAACACTGAAGCTTTCTTT. Its protein is CASSSRGRPGNTEAFF.

V and J are TRBV20-1 and TRBJ2-1; D perhaps matches TRBD1 (6 bases). The length of the CDR3 is 14 residues. Germline V CDR1 and CDR2: DFQATT, SNEGSKA (reference sequence). V was trimmed by 6 bases and J by 4 bases, leaving 16 bases between them. The CDR3 protein is CSALSGADYNEQFF. Here the CDR3 DNA reads TGCAGTGCACTCTCAGGGGCAGATTACAATGAGCAGTTCTTC.